This T cell receptor (beta chain) was identified during a study of T cell responses to AZD1222 COVID-19 vaccine. A word on this clone: Different DNA sequences within this sample yield the same CDR3.

The CDR3 extends over 15 amino acids. V trimming: 0 bases; J trimming: 2 bases; junction bases outside the gene matches: 3. Germline loops: CDR1 SGDLS, CDR2 YYNGEE. Using immunoSEQ multiplex PCR, the repertoire was profiled, and TCRdb retains in-frame clones only, with some absent. The data contain fewer than 150,000 clones, around 93% of them seen just once; the ten biggest clones take up around 5.1%. The source material was peripheral blood, sampled on day 0 of AZD1222 vaccination. This TCR was sampled from an adult in good health. The chain recombines TRBV9 with TRBJ2-3; 7 nucleotides line up with TRBD2. The CDR3 protein is CASSVGGGPTDTQYF. CDR3 coding DNA: TGTGCCAGCAGCGTAGGGGGGGGACCCACAGATACGCAGTATTTT.